These 9 T cell receptor beta chains were all obtained from the same sample, sequenced in a study of identical twins. TCRdb redid the calling of the 5' RACE reads with MiXCR, one entry per CDR3 protein. The sample records a few hundred thousand distinct CDR3 sequences, around a tenth being singletons. This sample also appeared in a second study, on yellow fever vaccine responses in identical twins.

Sequencing was performed on PBMCs. Receptors originate from a woman between 18 and 29 years old in good health.

Note on this clonotype: This may be a read error, as it is one base from a much larger clone. The chain has TRBV12-3 or TRBV12-4 and TRBJ2-1; D gene ambiguous. The CDR3 extends over 15 amino acids. DNA of the CDR3: TGTGCCAGCAGTTTAGATGGGAAGACCTACAATGAGCAGATCTTC. It yields the protein CASSLDGKTYNEQIF.

This clonotype was picked up many times. The J gene is TRBJ2-1, the V gene TRBV5-1; possibly TRBD2 for D (5 bases). The CDR3 is made up of 15 amino acids. V lost 0 bases and J 5 bases, leaving 12 bases between the germline ends. From germline, CDR1 is SGHRS and CDR2 YFSETQ. In DNA form, the CDR3 reads TGCGCCAGCAGCTTGGCCGGGAACTTTAACAATGAGCAGTTCTTC. The encoded protein is CASSLAGNFNNEQFF.

The chain is built from TRBV9 and TRBJ2-3; D remains ambiguous. Deletions cut 3 bases from V and 0 bases from J, with 8 bases between. Germline V gene data show CDR1 as SGDLS and CDR2 as YYNGEE. This CDR3 spans 14 amino acids. CDR3 nucleotide sequence: TGTGCCAGCAGCGCCCTGACGAGCACAGATACGCAGTATTTT. This encodes CASSALTSTDTQYF. Filled out from reference TRBV9 and TRBJ2-3, the complete variable domain reads DSGVTQTPKHLITATGQRVTLRCSPRSGDLSVYWYQQSLDQGLQFLIQYYNGEERAKGNILERFSAQQFPDLHSELNLSSLELGDSALYFCASSALTSTDTQYFGPGTRLTVL.

This clonotype was found many times. This chain links TRBV5-1 with TRBJ2-1, with TRBD2 matching 7 bases. The CDR3 contains 14 residues. CDR1 is SGHRS, CDR2 YFSETQ, per germline. The ends lost 2 bases at V and 9 bases at J; junction bases unmatched: 8. CDR3 sequence: CASSLLTSEGEQFF. Here the CDR3 DNA reads TGCGCCAGCAGCTTACTTACTAGCGAGGGTGAGCAGTTCTTC.

This clonotype was seen a handful of times. This chain connects TRBV6-1 to TRBJ2-7; a weak D match, TRBD2 (5 bases). The CDR3 consists of 16 residues. Germline V gives CDR1 MNHNS, CDR2 SASEGT. Trimming took 8 bases from V and 3 from J, leaving 23 bases between them. The CDR3 protein is CASCPSGIREGYEQYF. CDR3 DNA: TGTGCCAGCTGCCCATCGGGGATCCGGGAAGGCTACGAGCAGTACTTC.

Many counts were recorded for this clonotype. J is TRBJ2-7 and V is TRBV4-2; TRBD2 matches 9 bases. Germline CDR1 is LGHNA and CDR2 is YNFKEQ. Unmatched junction bases numbered 7, after V lost 1 base and J lost 3 bases. The length of the CDR3 is 16 residues. DNA of the CDR3: TGTGCCAGCAGCCAAGGGGTGGCGGGGGGGGGCTACGAGCAGTACTTC. Its translation: CASSQGVAGGGYEQYF.

V and J are TRBV29-1 and TRBJ2-7; D not resolved. Germline CDR1 is SQVTM and CDR2 is ANQGSEA. Trimming removed 0 bases at V and 6 bases at J, with 9 bases between. The CDR3 has 12 amino acids. The CDR3: CSVEDEAPEQYF. The CDR3 region has the DNA TGCAGCGTTGAAGATGAGGCGCCCGAGCAGTACTTC.

This clonotype was found many times. V usage is TRBV7-9 and J usage is TRBJ2-1; D is unresolved. Germline CDR1 is SEHNR and CDR2 is FQNEAQ (reference sequence). The CDR3 is 16 amino acids. The germline V and J ends were trimmed by 1 base and 5 bases, with 15 bases remaining between them. This chain's CDR3 is CASSLGSAVGDNEQFF. The CDR3, as DNA: TGTGCCAGCAGCTTAGGATCCGCGGTTGGGGACAATGAGCAGTTCTTC.

V and J are TRBV6-2 or TRBV6-3 and TRBJ2-1, with 7 bases matching TRBD2. Germline CDR1 reads MNHEY; CDR2 reads SVGEGT. Losses at the gene ends were 0 bases for V and 0 bases for J; bases not matched to a gene: 8. CDR3 length: 18 residues. CDR3 bases: TGTGCCAGCAGTTACTCGCTGTTAGCGGGTAGCTCCTACAATGAGCAGTTCTTC. Residues: CASSYSLLAGSSYNEQFF.